Below, one T cell receptor beta chain is given with its context. The antigen is undetermined. Through a sample-barcoded 5' primer and a J-beta primer mix, a second PCR was run for roughly 6 to 12 cycles. TCRdb reprocessed the 5' RACE reads with MiXCR, giving one entry per CDR3 protein. The sample lists approximately 1.5 million distinct CDR3 sequences; approximately 32% were seen once. The sample is drawn from a study of blood T cells in healthy people across ages. Points from the study as a whole: The lack of PBMC sorting stopped any conclusive naive versus antigen-experienced comparison.

Material for sequencing was blood. This receptor was taken from a woman aged 30 to 39 in good health.

CDR3 amino acids: CATSRERHNEQFF. The CDR3 DNA follows: TGTGCCACCAGCAGAGAACGCCACAATGAGCAGTTCTTC. The J gene is TRBJ2-1, the V gene TRBV15; no firm D call. The CDR3 extends over 13 amino acids. Trimming left V 0 bases short and J 5 bases short, with 5 bases between. The germline V gene has CDR1 LNHNV and CDR2 YYDKDF (reference sequence).